Listed here is a single T cell receptor (beta chain). Its target is unknown. These data originate in a study of T cell responses to AZD1222 COVID-19 vaccine. Whole-study context: Pooled together were second doses at about 4 or about 12 weeks. Study-wide points: Spike as a whole was targeted by vaccine-associated CD4 TCRs, dominant at 160-218 and 743-854. Among spike-specific TCRs, nearly half reportedly target unmutated variant regions.

Deletions cut 10 bases from V and 3 bases from J, with 18 bases between. CDR3 length equals 15 residues. Germline V gene lookup returns CDR1 SNHLY and CDR2 FYNNEI. TCRdb's table, derived via immunoSEQ multiplex PCR, lists solely in-frame clones and lacks some. The repertoire holds 25,000 to 35,000 clones, with about 94% as singletons. The receptor was derived from an adult in good health. The genes are TRBV2 and TRBJ2-2; no reliable D call. Sample: peripheral blood, taken on day 0 of AZD1222 vaccination. The chain's CDR3 is CATIGPQRDTGELFF. Here the CDR3 DNA reads TGTGCCACTATAGGTCCCCAACGTGACACCGGGGAGCTGTTTTTT.